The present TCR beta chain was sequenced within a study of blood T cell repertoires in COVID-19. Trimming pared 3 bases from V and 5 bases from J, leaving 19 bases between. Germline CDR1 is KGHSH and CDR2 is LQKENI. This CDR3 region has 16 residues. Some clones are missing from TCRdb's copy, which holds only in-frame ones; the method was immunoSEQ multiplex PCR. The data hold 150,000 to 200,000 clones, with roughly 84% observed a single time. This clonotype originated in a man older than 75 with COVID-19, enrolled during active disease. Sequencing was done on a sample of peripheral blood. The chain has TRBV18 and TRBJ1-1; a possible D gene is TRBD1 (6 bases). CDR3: CASSPTSQGMLTEAFF. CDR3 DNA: TGTGCCAGCTCACCTACCTCCCAGGGGATGTTGACTGAAGCTTTCTTT.